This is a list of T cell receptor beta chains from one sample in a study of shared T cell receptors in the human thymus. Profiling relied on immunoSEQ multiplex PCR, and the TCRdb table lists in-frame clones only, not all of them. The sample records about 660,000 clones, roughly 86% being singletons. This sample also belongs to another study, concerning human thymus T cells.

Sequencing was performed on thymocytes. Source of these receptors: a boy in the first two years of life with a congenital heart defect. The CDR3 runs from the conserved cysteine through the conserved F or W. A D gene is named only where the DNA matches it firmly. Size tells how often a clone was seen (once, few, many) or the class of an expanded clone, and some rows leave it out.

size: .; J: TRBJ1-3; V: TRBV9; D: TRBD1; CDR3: CASSLGQGRRGKGNTIYF; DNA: TGTGCCAGCAGCCTAGGACAGGGAAGGCGCGGGAAGGGAAACACCATATATTTT
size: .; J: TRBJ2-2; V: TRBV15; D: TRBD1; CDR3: CATSRDPRQGPLNTGELFF; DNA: TGTGCCACCAGCAGAGATCCCCGACAGGGACCATTAAACACCGGGGAGCTGTTTTTT
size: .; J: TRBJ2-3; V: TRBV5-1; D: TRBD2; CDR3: CASSGPGLAGADASTDTQYF; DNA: TGCGCCAGCAGCGGTCCGGGACTAGCGGGCGCCGATGCTAGCACAGATACGCAGTATTTT
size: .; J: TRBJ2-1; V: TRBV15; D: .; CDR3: CATSRVRQDNEQFF; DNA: TGTGCCACCAGCAGAGTCCGACAAGACAATGAGCAGTTCTTC
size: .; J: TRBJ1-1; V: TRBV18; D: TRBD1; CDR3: CASSSGQRNTEAFF; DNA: TGTGCCAGCTCCTCGGGACAGAGGAACACTGAAGCTTTCTTT
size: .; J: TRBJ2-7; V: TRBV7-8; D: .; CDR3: CASSLGRGSAYEQYF; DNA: TGTGCCAGCAGCTTAGGGAGGGGATCAGCCTACGAGCAGTACTTC
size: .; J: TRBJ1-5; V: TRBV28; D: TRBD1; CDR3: CASSSKQGLPQPQHF; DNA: TGTGCCAGCAGTTCGAAACAGGGGTTGCCTCAGCCCCAGCATTTT
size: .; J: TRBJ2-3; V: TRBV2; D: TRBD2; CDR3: CASSKPLLGLAVPPGSSSTDTQYF; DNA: TGTGCCAGCAGTAAACCCCTGTTGGGACTAGCGGTGCCGCCCGGGTCCTCTAGCACAGATACGCAGTATTTT
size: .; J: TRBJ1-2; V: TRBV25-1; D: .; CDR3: CASSEGAGRGYTF; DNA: TGTGCCAGCAGTGAAGGAGCGGGACGGGGCTACACCTTC
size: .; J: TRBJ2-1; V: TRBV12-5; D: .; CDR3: CASGLKTGQGHGSGWNEQFF; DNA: TGTGCTAGTGGTTTAAAAACGGGGCAGGGGCATGGATCGGGGTGGAATGAGCAGTTCTTC
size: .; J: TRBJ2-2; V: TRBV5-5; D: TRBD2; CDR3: CASSLVAGGTGELFF; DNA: TGTGCCAGCAGCCTCGTAGCGGGAGGCACCGGGGAGCTGTTTTTT
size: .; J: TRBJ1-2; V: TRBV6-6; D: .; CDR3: CASSYSMEGGYTF; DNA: TGTGCCAGCAGTTACTCGATGGAGGGTGGCTACACCTTC
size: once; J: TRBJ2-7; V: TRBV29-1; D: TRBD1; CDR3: CSVTGTGSSYEQYF; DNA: TGCAGCGTAACCGGGACAGGGAGCTCCTACGAGCAGTACTTC
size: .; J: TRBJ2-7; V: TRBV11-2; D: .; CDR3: CASSFNSYEQYF; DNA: TGTGCCAGCAGCTTTAATTCGTACGAGCAGTACTTC
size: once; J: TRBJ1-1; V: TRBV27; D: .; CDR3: CASSSRRPNTEAFF; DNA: TGTGCCAGCAGTTCACGGAGACCAAACACTGAAGCTTTCTTT
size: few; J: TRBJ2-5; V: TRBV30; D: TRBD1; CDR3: CAWSADNRGTQETQYF; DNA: TGTGCCTGGAGTGCTGACAACAGGGGGACCCAAGAGACCCAGTACTTC
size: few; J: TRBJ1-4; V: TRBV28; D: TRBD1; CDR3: CASSLVVASGGEKLFF; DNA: TGTGCCAGCAGTTTAGTAGTAGCGTCAGGGGGGGAAAAACTGTTTTTT
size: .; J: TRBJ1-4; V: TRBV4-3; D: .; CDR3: CASSQDRLRVGEKLFF; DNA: TGCGCCAGCAGCCAAGACAGACTTCGGGTTGGGGAAAAACTGTTTTTT
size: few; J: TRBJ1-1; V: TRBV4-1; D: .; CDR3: CASSQDGATNTEAFF; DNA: TGCGCCAGCAGCCAAGATGGGGCAACGAACACTGAAGCTTTCTTT
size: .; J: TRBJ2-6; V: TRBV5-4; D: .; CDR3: CASSYSSSGANVLTF; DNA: TGTGCCAGCAGCTACTCTAGCTCTGGGGCCAACGTCCTGACTTTC
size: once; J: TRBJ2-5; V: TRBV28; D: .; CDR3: CASSLTGRGKETQYF; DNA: TGTGCCAGCAGTTTAACAGGAAGGGGGAAAGAGACCCAGTACTTC
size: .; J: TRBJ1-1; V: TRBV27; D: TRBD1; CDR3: CASRTGEENTEAFF; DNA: TGTGCCAGCCGGACAGGGGAGGAGAACACTGAAGCTTTCTTT
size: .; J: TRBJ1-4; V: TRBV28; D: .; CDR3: CASRDKDPTNEKLFF; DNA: TGTGCCAGCCGGGACAAAGACCCAACTAATGAAAAACTGTTTTTT
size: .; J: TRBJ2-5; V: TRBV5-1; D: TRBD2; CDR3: CASSLGLAGLNQETQYF; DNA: TGCGCCAGCAGCTTAGGACTAGCGGGGCTAAACCAAGAGACCCAGTACTTC